The 16 T cell receptor beta chains given below trace back to one sample, sequenced in a study of T cells in Graves' hyperthyroidism and ophthalmopathy. Researchers amplified the TCR beta CDR3 regions from RNA transcripts. A set of HTBI primers served as the primers for a first-round RT-PCR of the TCR CDR3. TCRdb reanalysed the multiplex PCR reads using MiXCR and keeps one entry per CDR3 protein. The table has 250,000 to 350,000 distinct CDR3 sequences, around 22% seen once. The material sequenced was blood. The receptors shown here come from a man under 40 with Graves' ophthalmopathy.

This clonotype was recorded a few times. This rearrangement joins TRBV2 to TRBJ2-2; D is possibly TRBD1 (6 bases). The CDR3 totals 16 residues. Looked up from germline, CDR1 is SNHLY and CDR2 is FYNNEI. The V gene lost 2 bases and the J gene lost 2 bases, with 12 bases spanning the gap. The CDR3 spells CASSETRRGNTGELFF. Here the CDR3 DNA reads TGTGCCAGCAGTGAAACTCGCAGGGGCAACACCGGGGAGCTGTTTTTT.

This rearrangement joins TRBV6-1 to TRBJ2-2; 8 nucleotides line up with TRBD2. CDR3 length equals 16 residues. With 5 bases clipped from V and 3 bases from J, the junction kept 8 bases outside the gene matches. Germline lookup yields CDR1 MNHNS and CDR2 SASEGT. CDR3 DNA sequence: TGTGCCAGCAGTAGTCCCCGGGGGGGCGACACCGGGGAGCTGTTTTTT. Amino acids: CASSSPRGGDTGELFF.

The sample holds a few counts of this clonotype. The chain employs TRBV14 and TRBJ2-2, with a weak D call TRBD2 (6 bases). This CDR3 is built from 15 residues. Trimming stripped 2 bases from V and 1 base from J, with 8 bases between. Germline values: CDR1 SGHDN, CDR2 FVKESK. CDR3 in amino acids: CASSQRLVNTGELFF. The CDR3 nucleotides are TGTGCCAGCAGCCAAAGACTAGTGAACACCGGGGAGCTGTTTTTT. Complete variable domain (other parts from reference TRBV14 and TRBJ2-2): EAGVTQFPSHSVIEKGQTVTLRCDPISGHDNLYWYRRVMGKEIKFLLHFVKESKQDESGMPNNRFLAERTGGTYSTLKVQPAELEDSGVYFCASSQRLVNTGELFFGEGSRLTVL.

Many counts were recorded for this clonotype. This chain links TRBV11-2 with TRBJ2-1; 11 bases align to TRBD2. From germline, CDR1 is SGHAT and CDR2 FQNNGV. There are 15 residues in the CDR3. Trimming removed 5 bases from V and 3 bases from J; junction bases left unmatched: 3. Written as DNA, the CDR3 is TGTGCCAGCAGCACCACTAGCGGGAGCTACAATGAGCAGTTCTTC. Translating it yields CASSTTSGSYNEQFF.

This clonotype was seen a handful of times. The CDR3 here is CASSSGGLKFLYEQYF. The CDR3, as DNA: TGTGCCAGCAGCTCAGGGGGACTCAAATTTTTATACGAGCAGTACTTC. V and J are TRBV5-6 and TRBJ2-7; tentatively, D is TRBD1 (7 bases). This CDR3 region has 16 residues. Between the trimmed V and J ends, which lost 3 bases and 4 bases, there was a span of 20 bases. CDR1 and CDR2 from the germline V gene are SGHDT and YYEEEE.

This clonotype appeared once. This chain joins TRBV3-1 and TRBJ2-7; D is ambiguous. With 3 bases removed from V and 2 bases from J, the gap between germline ends came to 11 bases. From germline, CDR1 is LGHDT and CDR2 YNNKEL (reference sequence). CDR3 size: 14 residues. The CDR3 bases are TGTGCCAGCAGCCAGGTTCCAGGTGCCTACGAGCAGTACTTC. Its protein product is CASSQVPGAYEQYF.

This sequence joins TRBV9 and TRBJ2-3, with 12 bases fitting TRBD2. This CDR3 has 15 residues. CDR1 SGDLS and CDR2 YYNGEE come from the germline V gene. V was pared by 0 bases and J by 8 bases, with 4 bases of the junction left unmatched. CDR3 in DNA: TGTGCCAGCAGCGTAGGACTAGCGGGAGTAGTTACGCAGTATTTT. This gives the protein CASSVGLAGVVTQYF.

This clonotype has a count of ten or more. The chain carries TRBV7-9 and TRBJ2-3; 8 bases fit TRBD1. CDR1 is SEHNR and CDR2 is FQNEAQ in the germline V gene (reference sequence). J was trimmed by 5 bases and V by 5 bases; bases with no gene match: 9. CDR3 length: 15 amino acids. The CDR3 spells CASSPRTGKGDTQYF. Here the CDR3 DNA reads TGTGCCAGCAGCCCCAGGACAGGGAAGGGAGATACGCAGTATTTT.

This clonotype appeared once. The J gene is TRBJ2-3, the V gene TRBV6-5, with 10 bases that match TRBD2. The CDR3 is 14 residues long. Germline CDR1 is MNHEY and CDR2 is SVGAGI. Trimming at V came to 4 bases and at J to 6 bases, leaving 4 bases not matched to a gene. The CDR3 loop reads CASSSSGREDTQYF. The CDR3 DNA sequence: TGTGCCAGCAGTTCAAGCGGGAGGGAGGATACGCAGTATTTT.

The chain links TRBV5-5 to TRBJ1-3, with D possibly matching TRBD1 (5 bases). Trimming removed 0 bases from V and 7 bases from J, with 17 bases in between. The CDR3 totals 16 residues. Germline V lookup: CDR1 SGHKS, CDR2 YYEKEE (reference sequence). CDR3 sequence: CASSLVGDRITNTIYF. CDR3 in DNA: TGTGCCAGCAGCTTGGTGGGTGACAGAATAACCAACACCATATATTTT.

The V call is TRBV20-1, the J call TRBJ1-5; D perhaps matches TRBD1 (6 bases). Per germline, CDR1 DFQATT and CDR2 SNEGSKA (reference sequence). V lost 2 bases and J lost 3, with 11 bases in between. The CDR3 consists of 14 residues. The DNA of the CDR3 is TGCAGTGCTAGACGCGGACAGATCAATCAGCCCCAGCATTTT. It yields the protein CSARRGQINQPQHF.

This clonotype was recorded a few times. This chain connects TRBV28 to TRBJ2-6; 12 nucleotides agree with TRBD2. The V segment lost 2 bases and the J segment 12 bases; nucleotides outside the gene matches: 8. The germline gives CDR1 MDHEN, CDR2 SYDVKM. CDR3 length: 16 amino acids. CDR3 in DNA: TGTGCCAGCAGTTTAACTTGGACTAGCGGGATCCGCGTCCTGACTTTC. Translation gives CASSLTWTSGIRVLTF. Full variable domain (remainder filled in from reference TRBV28 and TRBJ2-6): DVKVTQSSRYLVKRTGEKVFLECVQDMDHENMFWYRQDPGLGLRLIYFSYDVKMKEKGDIPEGYSVSREKKERFSLILESASTNQTSMYLCASSLTWTSGIRVLTFGAGSRLTVL.

This clonotype was found a few times. This chain uses TRBV7-3 with TRBJ2-2; a weak D match, TRBD1 (5 bases). The germline CDR1 and CDR2 sequences are SGHTA and FQGTGA. This CDR3 has 14 residues. V was trimmed by 5 bases and J by 2 bases, leaving 9 bases between them. The CDR3 sequence is CASSQTENTGELFF. The CDR3, as DNA: TGTGCCAGCAGCCAGACAGAAAACACCGGGGAGCTGTTTTTT.

This chain uses TRBV30 with TRBJ2-5; TRBD2 aligns across 7 bases. The CDR3 sequence is 15 residues long. Germline V gene sequence: CDR1 GTSNPN, CDR2 SVGIG (reference sequence). The V gene end was trimmed by 0 bases and the J gene end by 3 bases; junction bases not matched to a gene: 7. The CDR3, as DNA: TGTGCCTGGAGTGTAGGGCTAGCGGCGAAAGAGACCCAGTACTTC. Its protein product is CAWSVGLAAKETQYF.

This clonotype was counted a single time. The CDR3 region has the DNA TGTGCCAGCAGTCAGGGGGATCTGGCCTCCTACGAGCAGTACTTC. This translates into CASSQGDLASYEQYF. The V gene is TRBV12-3 or TRBV12-4, the J gene TRBJ2-7; 7 bases are shared with TRBD1. The length of the CDR3 is 15 residues. Germline trimming cut 5 bases from V and 0 bases from J; bases unmatched to any gene: 7.

This clonotype was seen many times. The chain recombines TRBV14 with TRBJ1-1; TRBD1 matches at 9 bases. Germline assignment: CDR1 SGHDN and CDR2 FVKESK. The V and J ends lost 3 bases and 10 bases, in that order; junction bases with no gene match: 6. The CDR3 is 13 residues long. CDR3 residues: CASSQADRGVAFF. The CDR3 DNA sequence: TGTGCCAGCAGCCAGGCGGACAGGGGTGTAGCTTTCTTT.